These 20 T cell receptor beta chains were all obtained from the same sample, sequenced in a study of shared clonotypes between healthy human individuals. This table comes from immunoSEQ multiplex PCR, and its TCRdb copy is limited to in-frame clones, with some not included. The repertoire includes 1.6 million or so clones, roughly 98.5% of them detected once, and approximately 0.4% sits in the top ten. The sample consisted of naive CD4+ T cells sorted from blood. Subset: CD45RA+ positively selected. All receptors derive from a man aged 30 to 39 in good health.

CDR3 protein: CASSQRQGAFGYTF. The CDR3 DNA reads as TGTGCCAGCAGTCAGCGACAGGGGGCCTTTGGCTACACCTTC. The J gene is TRBJ1-2, the V gene TRBV6-5, with 10 bases aligning to TRBD1. Germline V gene data show CDR1 as MNHEY and CDR2 as SVGAGI. V lost 5 bases, J lost 7 bases, and 7 bases stayed unmatched. CDR3 size: 14 residues.

The gene calls are TRBV7-9 and TRBJ2-1, with D hard to call. CDR1 is SEHNR and CDR2 is FQNEAQ in the germline V gene (reference sequence). The CDR3 has 13 residues. Trimming cost V 0 bases and J 5 bases, with 5 bases left between them. CDR3 in amino acids: CASSLASHNEQFF. CDR3 DNA sequence: TGTGCCAGCAGCTTAGCGTCTCACAATGAGCAGTTCTTC.

The chain is built from TRBV10-2 and TRBJ1-5, with D maybe TRBD1 (5 bases). V lost 0 bases, J lost 7 bases, and 13 bases lay in between. CDR1 and CDR2 (germline): WSHSY, SAAADI. This CDR3 spans 15 amino acids. The DNA for the CDR3 is TGCGCCAGCAGTGAGTCGGGGGGAAAGAAGCAGCCCCAGCATTTT. This encodes CASSESGGKKQPQHF.

This sequence joins TRBV11-2 and TRBJ2-3; D is unresolved. CDR3 size: 13 residues. Between the trimmed V and J ends, which lost 5 bases and 7 bases, there was a span of 13 bases. Germline CDR1 and CDR2: SGHAT and FQNNGV. The CDR3 is CASSQSLRNTQYF. The DNA of the CDR3 is TGTGCCAGCAGCCAGTCACTTCGTAATACGCAGTATTTT.

The CDR3 loop is CASSPRMDEQFF. For the CDR3, the DNA is TGTGCCAGCAGTCCCAGGATGGATGAGCAGTTCTTC. The rearrangement joins TRBV28 to TRBJ2-1; D remains unclear. CDR3 length: 12 amino acids. Germline assignment: CDR1 MDHEN and CDR2 SYDVKM. The V end lost 5 bases, the J end lost 8 bases, and 10 bases lay between the germline ends.

The CDR3 spells CASSLAAGGANEQYF. Here the CDR3 DNA reads TGTGCCAGCAGTTTAGCAGCGGGAGGGGCTAACGAGCAGTACTTC. V usage is TRBV27 and J usage is TRBJ2-7; 10 positions agree with TRBD2. This CDR3 is built from 15 residues. Germline CDR1 is MNHEY and CDR2 is SMNVEV (reference sequence). J was trimmed by 5 bases and V by 2 bases; bases with no gene match: 6.

The chain recombines TRBV6-5 with TRBJ2-3; the match to TRBD2 covers 12 bases. Germline V lookup: CDR1 MNHEY, CDR2 SVGAGI. Trimming cost V 2 bases and J 3 bases; bases outside gene matches: 3. The CDR3 has 16 residues. The CDR3 DNA follows: TGTGCCAGCAGTTACAGGACTAGCGGGAATACAGATACGCAGTATTTT. Its protein product is CASSYRTSGNTDTQYF.

On this clone: In the same sample, other DNA sequences code for this CDR3. This chain links TRBV18 with TRBJ2-7, with 9 bases matching TRBD1. The germline V gene encodes CDR1 KGHSH and CDR2 LQKENI. The ends lost 6 bases at V and 3 bases at J; junction bases unmatched: 6. CDR3 length: 14 amino acids. The DNA of the CDR3 is TGTGCCAGCTCCCCCGAGACAGGGGGCTACGAGCAGTACTTC. The encoded protein is CASSPETGGYEQYF.

The gene calls are TRBV28 and TRBJ1-1; no reliable D call. Germline V CDR1 and CDR2: MDHEN, SYDVKM. The ends were cut back, 11 bases at V and 2 bases at J, with 9 bases in the middle. This CDR3 comprises 11 residues. The CDR3 protein is CAVHVNTEAFF. CDR3 nucleotides: TGTGCCGTACACGTAAACACTGAAGCTTTCTTT.

The V and J genes are TRBV11-2 and TRBJ2-7; the match to TRBD1 covers 9 bases. V lost 1 base and J lost 5; bases outside the gene matches: 6. This CDR3 region has 15 residues. Germline lookup yields CDR1 SGHAT and CDR2 FQNNGV. For the CDR3, the DNA is TGTGCCAGCAGCTTAGTGGGACAGGGCTCAAACGAGCAGTACTTC. It yields the protein CASSLVGQGSNEQYF.

The J gene is TRBJ1-4, the V gene TRBV25-1; TRBD1 might be the D (5 bases). Trimming removed 10 bases from V and 8 bases from J, with 14 bases in between. Germline loops: CDR1 MGHDK, CDR2 SYGVNS. The CDR3 is 12 residues long. CDR3 in amino acids: CATRDRMEKLFF. The CDR3 DNA reads TGTGCCACCCGGGACCGTATGGAAAAACTGTTTTTT. The whole variable domain, filled in from reference TRBV25-1 and TRBJ1-4, reads EADIYQTPRYLVIGTGKKITLECSQTMGHDKMYWYQQDPGMELHLIHYSYGVNSTEKGDLSSESTVSRIRTEHFPLTLESARPSHTSQYLCATRDRMEKLFFGSGTQLSVL.

The CDR3 DNA sequence: TGTGCCAGTACCCAAGCGGGCTTTTACAATGAGCAGTTCTTC. Protein sequence: CASTQAGFYNEQFF. The chain uses TRBV19 and TRBJ2-1; perhaps TRBD2 as D (6 bases). The CDR3 has 14 amino acids. Trimming left V 7 bases short and J 4 bases short, with 14 bases between. The germline CDR1 and CDR2 sequences are LNHDA and SQIVND (reference sequence).

The CDR3 loop reads CASSYSTSSGYGYTF. The CDR3 coding sequence is TGTGCCAGCAGTTACTCCACGTCATCTGGTTATGGCTACACCTTC. The chain joins TRBV6-5 to TRBJ1-2; D gene unclear. Germline CDR1 reads MNHEY; CDR2 reads SVGAGI. The germline V and J ends were trimmed by 0 bases and 5 bases, with 13 bases remaining between them. This CDR3 has 15 residues.

This chain links TRBV10-3 with TRBJ2-2; D remains unclear. Per germline, CDR1 ENHRY and CDR2 SYGVKD. The CDR3 runs 18 residues. Trimming shortened V by 6 bases and J by 2 bases, and 22 bases separated the two germline ends. For the CDR3, the DNA is TGTGCCATCAGGCCCCAGACCAGCCAGGAACCTAACACCGGGGAGCTGTTTTTT. This encodes CAIRPQTSQEPNTGELFF.

The chain recombines TRBV11-3 with TRBJ2-7; D may be TRBD1 (5 bases). The CDR3 has 16 amino acids. CDR1 is SGHNT, CDR2 YENEEA, per germline. With 2 bases removed from V and 2 bases from J, the gap between germline ends came to 16 bases. CDR3 residues: CASSLYRQFGAYEQYF. CDR3 nucleotide sequence: TGTGCCAGCAGCTTATACAGACAGTTCGGCGCCTACGAGCAGTACTTC.

In nucleotides, the CDR3 is TGTGCCAGCAGCACGCACAGGGGTCACTATGGCTACACCTTC. Amino acid sequence: CASSTHRGHYGYTF. The rearrangement uses TRBV11-2 and TRBJ1-2; 7 bases are a match to TRBD1. The V gene end was trimmed by 5 bases and the J gene end by 3 bases; junction bases not matched to a gene: 6. Germline-derived CDR1 and CDR2 are SGHAT and FQNNGV. This CDR3 has 14 residues.

The chain couples TRBV7-9 to TRBJ2-3, with TRBD1 matching over 7 bases. From germline, CDR1 is SEHNR and CDR2 FQNEAQ (reference sequence). J lost 4 bases, V lost 5 bases, and 3 bases had no gene match. The CDR3 runs 13 residues. The CDR3 coding sequence is TGTGCCAGCAGCGCAGGACAGGCAGATACGCAGTATTTT. Residues: CASSAGQADTQYF.

The genes are TRBV7-6 and TRBJ2-5; 12 bases align to TRBD2. This CDR3 has 16 amino acids. V lost 5 bases, J lost 2 bases, and 6 bases stayed unmatched. Germline CDR1 reads SGHVS; CDR2 reads FNYEAQ. In DNA, the CDR3 is TGTGCCAGCAGCCCTAGACTAGCGGGAGATCAAGAGACCCAGTACTTC. Its translation is CASSPRLAGDQETQYF. The full variable domain, in which reference TRBV7-6 and TRBJ2-5 provide the parts outside the CDR3, is GAGVSQSPRYKVTKRGQDVALRCDPISGHVSLYWYRQALGQGPEFLTYFNYEAQQDKSGLPNDRFSAERPEGSISTLTIQRTEQRDSAMYRCASSPRLAGDQETQYFGPGTRLLVL.

V is TRBV2 and J is TRBJ2-7, with D maybe TRBD2 (5 bases). Per the germline V gene, CDR1 is SNHLY and CDR2 is FYNNEI. This CDR3 has 13 amino acids. V lost 4 bases and J 5 bases, leaving 12 bases between the germline ends. The CDR3 spells CASSVESGNEQYF. As DNA, the CDR3 is TGTGCCAGCAGTGTTGAGTCCGGGAACGAGCAGTACTTC.

This chain joins TRBV6-1 and TRBJ1-2; possibly TRBD1 for D (6 bases). The germline gives CDR1 MNHNS, CDR2 SASEGT. V was shortened by 2 bases and J by 5 bases, with 15 bases between the two germline ends. The length of the CDR3 is 15 residues. CDR3 residues: CASSELVAGAYGYTF. The CDR3 nucleotides are TGTGCCAGCAGTGAACTCGTCGCAGGGGCATATGGCTACACCTTC.